Listed here are 2 T cell receptor beta chains from one sample, sequenced in a study of ipilimumab plus nivolumab after autologous stem cell transplantation. Sequencing used immunoSEQ multiplex PCR; TCRdb keeps in-frame clones, though not all of them. The table shows about 40,000 clones, with 80% to 95% occurring only once. The material sequenced was PBMCs, taken in a trial of ipilimumab plus nivolumab as post-transplant consolidation. These receptor sequences come from a male donor with multiple myeloma.

The chain recombines TRBV28 with TRBJ2-7; a weak D match, TRBD1 (5 bases). The ends were cut back, 7 bases at V and 4 bases at J, with 17 bases in the middle. Germline V lookup: CDR1 MDHEN, CDR2 SYDVKM. This CDR3 contains 14 residues. CDR3 in DNA: TGTGCCAGCAATCTTCTAGGGGTGGGATACGAGCAGTACTTC. This sequence encodes CASNLLGVGYEQYF.

CDR3 region: CASSPLAWANTEAFF. CDR3 in DNA: TGTGCCAGCAGTCCTCTTGCCTGGGCGAACACTGAAGCTTTCTTT. The V gene is TRBV27, the J gene TRBJ1-1, with unresolved D. From germline, CDR1 is MNHEY and CDR2 SMNVEV (reference sequence). The CDR3 runs to 15 residues. The V end was cut by 5 bases, the J end by 1 base, with 14 bases between.